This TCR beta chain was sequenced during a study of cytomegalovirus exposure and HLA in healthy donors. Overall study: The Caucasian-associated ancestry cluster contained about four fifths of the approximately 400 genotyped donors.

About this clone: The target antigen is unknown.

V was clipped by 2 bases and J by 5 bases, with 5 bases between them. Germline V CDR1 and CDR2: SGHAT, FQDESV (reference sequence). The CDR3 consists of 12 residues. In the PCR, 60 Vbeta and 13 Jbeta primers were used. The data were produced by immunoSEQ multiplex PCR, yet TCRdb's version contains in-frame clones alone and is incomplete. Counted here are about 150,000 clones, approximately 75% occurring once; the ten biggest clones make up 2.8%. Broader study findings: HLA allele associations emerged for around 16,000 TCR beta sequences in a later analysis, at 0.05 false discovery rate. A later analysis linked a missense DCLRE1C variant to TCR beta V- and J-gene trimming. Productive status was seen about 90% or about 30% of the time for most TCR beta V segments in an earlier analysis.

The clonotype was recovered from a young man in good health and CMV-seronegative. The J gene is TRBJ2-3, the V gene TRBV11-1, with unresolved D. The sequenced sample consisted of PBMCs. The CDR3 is CASSLRRDTQYF. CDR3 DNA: TGTGCCAGCAGCTTAAGGAGAGATACGCAGTATTTT.